These 7 T cell receptor beta chains were all obtained from the same sample, sequenced in a study of spatial heterogeneity in lung cancer (dated by TCRdb to the late 2010s). Receptor libraries were prepared by 5' RACE. Data came from a NextSeq 500. TCRdb reworked the public reads: Q25 trimming with fastp, MiXCR clone assembly, productive beta chains retained. One record per CDR3 amino acid sequence lists the most common genes and DNA. This sample gives about 7,500 distinct CDR3 sequences in total; about 4.2% of them show up just once. The ten biggest clones cover more than 20% of the sample. Sample time point, as interpreted from the label and publication: sample taken at primary tumor resection. TCR sequencing used whole RNA extracted from tumor and nontumor lung tissue, or from cryopreserved PBMC samples, without cell sorting. The sample here was normal lung tissue next to the tumor, taken at surgery. The receptors derive from a female donor with early-stage non-small cell lung cancer.

This clonotype is deemed medium-sized (0.01 to 0.1%). The rearrangement links TRBV5-1 to TRBJ2-3; 8 nucleotides agree with TRBD2. CDR3 size: 16 residues. CDR1 and CDR2 (germline): SGHRS, YFSETQ. With V trimmed by 3 bases and J by 0 bases, 6 bases remained unmatched. The CDR3 spells CASSSTLAGSTDTQYF. The CDR3 nucleotides are TGCGCCAGCAGCTCGACTTTAGCGGGGAGCACAGATACGCAGTATTTT. The entire variable domain, with the rest obtained from reference TRBV5-1 and TRBJ2-3, is as follows: KAGVTQTPRYLIKTRGQQVTLSCSPISGHRSVSWYQQTPGQGLQFLFEYFSETQRNKGNFPGRFSGRQFSNSRSEMNVSTLELGDSALYLCASSSTLAGSTDTQYFGPGTRLTVL.

This clonotype was observed at least ten times. The chain carries TRBV5-1 and TRBJ1-1, with D possibly being TRBD1 (5 bases). Germline values: CDR1 SGHRS, CDR2 YFSETQ. V dropped 7 bases and J dropped 3 bases, with 13 bases sitting between them. This CDR3 region has 13 residues. The DNA of the CDR3 is TGCGCCAGCTGCGCCAGGGTTGACACTGAAGCTTTCTTT. Translated: CASCARVDTEAFF.

The sample holds many counts of this clonotype. The CDR3 DNA reads as TGTGCCAGCAGTTTGAGTCCGGCCTATGGCTACACCTTC. Residues: CASSLSPAYGYTF. The chain uses TRBV12-3 or TRBV12-4 and TRBJ1-2; no clear D. Trimming pared 3 bases from V and 4 bases from J, leaving 9 bases between. This CDR3 is 13 amino acids long.

This clonotype is medium-sized in the sample. The V gene is TRBV9, the J gene TRBJ2-3; D gene unclear. Trimming removed 6 bases from V and 5 bases from J, with 16 bases in between. CDR3 length: 14 amino acids. Germline CDR1 SGDLS, CDR2 YYNGEE. CDR3 coding DNA: TGTGCCAGCAACGCAAACTCCCCGAGAGATACGCAGTATTTT. Translated: CASNANSPRDTQYF.

This clonotype was seen repeatedly, ten times or more. The chain carries TRBV6-2 or TRBV6-3 and TRBJ2-2, with 11 positions matching TRBD2. Germline V gives CDR1 MNHEY, CDR2 SVGEGT. The CDR3 is 16 residues long. V gave up 7 bases and J gave up 2 bases; unmatched junction bases: 6. The DNA for the CDR3 is TGTGCCAGCATCACTAGCGGGGGCCTTAACACCGGGGAGCTGTTTTTT. Amino acids: CASITSGGLNTGELFF.

Ten or more counts support this clonotype. The J gene is TRBJ1-4, the V gene TRBV20-1, with 9 bases aligning to TRBD1. CDR3 length equals 15 residues. Looked up from germline, CDR1 is DFQATT and CDR2 is SNEGSKA (reference sequence). V lost 6 bases, J lost 7 bases, and 12 bases stayed unmatched. In nucleotides, the CDR3 is TGCAGTGCAATACCCCGGGACAGGGCTCGTGAAAAACTGTTTTTT. This gives the protein CSAIPRDRAREKLFF.

The sample holds many counts of this clonotype. The CDR3 loop is CASSLGTFANTGELFF. Written as DNA, the CDR3 is TGTGCCAGCAGCTTAGGAACTTTCGCGAACACCGGGGAGCTGTTTTTT. The chain links TRBV11-2 to TRBJ2-2, with D unclear. This CDR3 has 16 amino acids. CDR1 is SGHAT, CDR2 FQNNGV, per germline. Trimming stripped 1 base from V and 0 bases from J, with 9 bases between.